This TCR beta chain was profiled in a study of blood T cell repertoires in COVID-19. About the study: Samples came from the United States, Italy and Spain, spanning acute and convalescent COVID-19. The analysed material was cDNA or gDNA that came from T cells, B-cell-depleted T cells, or PBMCs.

Germline V gives CDR1 SGHDT, CDR2 YYEEEE. CDR3 length equals 15 residues. V gave up 1 base and J gave up 1 base, with 11 bases separating them. Authors' data handling: Estimates of nucleated cell counts were drawn from the amplification of reference gene primers. Some clones are missing from TCRdb's copy, which holds only in-frame ones; the method was immunoSEQ multiplex PCR. D and trimming were read from the DNA, whereas the V and J calls and clone size are those reported in that table. The table has roughly 410,000 clones, around 92% seen once. The chain couples TRBV5-6 to TRBJ2-5; maybe TRBD2 (5 bases). This receptor was taken from a man aged 40-49 years with acute or convalescent COVID-19. The specimen sequenced was peripheral blood. The CDR3, as DNA: TGTGCCAGCAGCTTGTTCCGGGGTATCCAAGAGACCCAGTACTTC. It encodes CASSLFRGIQETQYF. Looking up the rest from reference TRBV5-6 and TRBJ2-5 gives the full variable domain: DAGVTQSPTHLIKTRGQQVTLRCSPKSGHDTVSWYQQALGQGPQFIFQYYEEEERQRGNFPDRFSGHQFPNYSSELNVNALLLGDSALYLCASSLFRGIQETQYFGPGTRLLVL.